The TCR beta chain under discussion was sequenced for a study of cytomegalovirus exposure and HLA in healthy donors. From germline, CDR1 is MNHNS and CDR2 SASEGT. Trimming removed 8 bases from V and 4 bases from J; junction bases left unmatched: 10. This CDR3 region has 14 residues. Amplification used 60 Vbeta primers and 13 Jbeta primers. Assay used: immunoSEQ multiplex PCR; TCRdb lists only in-frame clones, some missing. The data hold some 180,000 clones, with 75% to 90% observed a single time. Input material: PBMCs. The genes are TRBV6-1 and TRBJ1-2, with 7 nucleotides matching TRBD1. This TCR derives from a male donor in good health and CMV-seronegative. This CDR3 is CASLRGQDIYGYTF. DNA for the CDR3: TGTGCCAGCCTTCGCGGACAGGACATCTATGGCTACACCTTC.